This T cell receptor beta chain appears in the sequencing data of a study of memory CD4+ T cells and cytomegalovirus serostatus. The protocol was immunoSEQ multiplex PCR, while the TCRdb copy is restricted to in-frame clones and leaves out a portion. The sample includes 25,000 to 30,000 clones, about 80% of them seen just once. The sort gate was single viable CD3+CD4+CD8-CD45RO+ cells for memory CD4+ T cells. Findings and caveats of the study: The CMV-associated TCR signature appears largely within the CD4+ memory repertoire.

This clone appeared once. What it binds is unknown. The origin of this receptor is an adult in good health and CMV-seronegative. Sequences were obtained from memory CD4+ T cells from blood.

CDR3: CASSFPLSTGFQYF. CDR3 coding DNA: TGTGCCAGCAGCTTTCCCCTCTCTACAGGGTTTCAGTACTTC. V and J are TRBV5-6 and TRBJ2-7, with TRBD1 as a possible D gene (6 bases). This CDR3 spans 14 amino acids. CDR1 is SGHDT and CDR2 is YYEEEE in the germline V gene. Trimming cost V 2 bases and J 10 bases, with 19 bases left between them.